This TCR beta chain was captured by sequencing in a study of CD8+ T cells in alopecia areata. Points from the study as a whole: Relative to mice, TCR sharing across patients was less clear, a difference possibly HLA-related. Across lesional scalp, and particularly alopecia totalis/universalis, clonality surpassed that of normal scalp.

Samples from alopecia areata patients were lesional scalp punch biopsies and peripheral blood. The researchers isolated CD4+ and CD8+ T cells from PBMCs by sorting. Extracted RNA was reverse transcribed, and the resulting cDNA served as sequencing template. The table came from immunoSEQ multiplex PCR; TCRdb's copy has only in-frame clones and leaves some out. The sample holds around 34,000 clones, around 50% seen once. V lost 5 bases and J lost 2; bases outside the gene matches: 6. The CDR3 is 14 residues long. Germline V lookup: CDR1 SEHNR, CDR2 FQNEAQ (reference sequence). Regarding this clone: Antigen: not known.

The chain links TRBV7-9 to TRBJ2-7; 7 nucleotides line up with TRBD1. The source material was NKG2D-high CD8+ T cells sorted from blood. The clonotype was recovered from a human donor with alopecia areata. CDR3 in DNA: TGTGCCAGCAGCCACTTGACAGGGACCTACGAGCAGTACTTC. It codes for CASSHLTGTYEQYF.